One and the same sample provided the 20 T cell receptor beta chains below, sequenced in a study of cytomegalovirus exposure and HLA in healthy donors. 60 Vbeta and 13 Jbeta primers were used in PCR. Repertoires were generated with immunoSEQ multiplex PCR, while TCRdb's copy carries only in-frame clones and drops some. In the table there are 100,000 to 150,000 clones, approximately 80% of which are singletons. Sequenced: PBMCs. These receptors were obtained from a woman aged 40 to 50 in good health and CMV-seronegative.

The chain has TRBV10-2 and TRBJ2-3; D remains ambiguous. Germline V lookup: CDR1 WSHSY, CDR2 SAAADI. V was clipped by 5 bases and J by 2 bases, with 8 bases between them. The CDR3 has 13 residues. CDR3 protein: CASSKQITDTQYF. The CDR3 nucleotides are TGCGCCAGCAGTAAACAGATCACAGATACGCAGTATTTT.

This chain links TRBV27 with TRBJ2-5; D gene uncertain. Per the germline V gene, CDR1 is MNHEY and CDR2 is SMNVEV (reference sequence). CDR3 length: 13 amino acids. V was shortened by 0 bases and J by 4 bases, with 6 bases between the two germline ends. CDR3 protein: CASSLSMLETQYF. The CDR3 DNA is TGTGCCAGCAGTTTATCCATGTTAGAGACCCAGTACTTC.

The chain uses TRBV5-1 and TRBJ1-1; no reliable D call. The V gene lost 3 bases and the J gene lost 7 bases, with 13 bases spanning the gap. Germline loops: CDR1 SGHRS, CDR2 YFSETQ. The CDR3 totals 13 residues. In nucleotides, the CDR3 is TGCGCCAGCAGCTCCTCCGGGGTGGGTGAAGCTTTCTTT. Translated: CASSSSGVGEAFF.

The CDR3 DNA reads as TGTGCCAGCAGTCGAGACCCACGGGGTTGGACTGAAGCTTTCTTT. The encoded protein is CASSRDPRGWTEAFF. The V gene is TRBV28, the J gene TRBJ1-1; D gene ambiguous. V was trimmed by 5 bases and J by 5 bases, leaving 18 bases between them. CDR1 MDHEN and CDR2 SYDVKM come from the germline V gene. This CDR3 is 15 amino acids long. Using reference TRBV28 and TRBJ1-1 for the parts outside the CDR3, the full variable domain is DVKVTQSSRYLVKRTGEKVFLECVQDMDHENMFWYRQDPGLGLRLIYFSYDVKMKEKGDIPEGYSVSREKKERFSLILESASTNQTSMYLCASSRDPRGWTEAFFGQGTRLTVV.

V usage is TRBV7-9 and J usage is TRBJ1-3; D is ambiguous. Germline CDR1 and CDR2: SEHNR and FQNEAQ (reference sequence). Trimming cost V 5 bases and J 0 bases, with 14 bases left between them. The CDR3 consists of 16 residues. CDR3 in DNA: TGTGCCAGCAGCCCCCGCGCCCAAAGCTCTGGAAACACCATATATTTT. Residues: CASSPRAQSSGNTIYF.

In its sample, this clone was seen a few times. The chain combines TRBV28 with TRBJ1-2; the match to TRBD1 covers 7 bases. The germline V gene encodes CDR1 MDHEN and CDR2 SYDVKM. The V gene end was trimmed by 8 bases and the J gene end by 2 bases; junction bases not matched to a gene: 8. The CDR3 totals 14 residues. CDR3 sequence reads: CASGETGPNYGYTF. In DNA, the CDR3 is TGTGCCAGCGGCGAGACAGGGCCCAACTATGGCTACACCTTC.

This clone was detected once. CDR3 loop: CASSLPGSGNTIYF. The CDR3 nucleotides are TGTGCCAGCAGTTTACCGGGCTCTGGAAACACCATATATTTT. The rearrangement joins TRBV28 to TRBJ1-3; unclear D gene. The CDR3 is 14 amino acids. Germline V gives CDR1 MDHEN, CDR2 SYDVKM. V lost 2 bases, J lost 0 bases, and 5 bases lay in between.

The rearrangement uses TRBV7-3 and TRBJ2-2; D is ambiguous. Germline CDR1 reads SGHTA; CDR2 reads FQGTGA. CDR3 length: 12 amino acids. V gave up 5 bases and J gave up 6 bases, with 7 bases separating them. In nucleotides, the CDR3 is TGTGCCAGCAGCCACAACGCCGGGGAGCTGTTTTTT. This gives the protein CASSHNAGELFF.

This chain uses TRBV28 with TRBJ1-5; maybe TRBD1 (5 bases). The V end was cut by 3 bases, the J end by 2 bases, with 11 bases between. This CDR3 is 15 amino acids long. The germline V gene has CDR1 MDHEN and CDR2 SYDVKM. In DNA, the CDR3 is TGTGCCAGCAGTTTTATCCTAGGGGGCAATCAGCCCCAGCATTTT. This codes for CASSFILGGNQPQHF. Supplemented by reference TRBV28 and TRBJ1-5, the full variable domain reads DVKVTQSSRYLVKRTGEKVFLECVQDMDHENMFWYRQDPGLGLRLIYFSYDVKMKEKGDIPEGYSVSREKKERFSLILESASTNQTSMYLCASSFILGGNQPQHFGDGTRLSIL.

The J gene is TRBJ2-3, the V gene TRBV7-3, with 12 bases lining up with TRBD2. Germline V gene data show CDR1 as SGHTA and CDR2 as FQGTGA. There are 17 residues in the CDR3. The V and J ends lost 0 bases and 0 bases, in that order; junction bases with no gene match: 1. CDR3 DNA: TGTGCCAGCAGCTTAACCGGGACTAGCGGGAGCACAGATACGCAGTATTTT. It codes for CASSLTGTSGSTDTQYF.

The chain links TRBV18 to TRBJ1-2, with TRBD1 matching over 8 bases. The junction had 6 bases not matched to a gene; V was cut back by 2 bases and J by 4 bases. This CDR3 is built from 15 residues. The germline gives CDR1 KGHSH, CDR2 LQKENI. The CDR3 nucleotides are TGTGCCAGCTCACCAGGCGGACAGGGCCTCTATGGCTACACCTTC. Translating gives CASSPGGQGLYGYTF.

The CDR3 DNA reads TGTGCCAGCAGCTCAACCAGGGGGCAGGGTACCGGGGAGCTGTTTTTT. Amino acids: CASSSTRGQGTGELFF. V gene TRBV11-1 combines with J gene TRBJ2-2; 8 positions agree with TRBD1. The CDR3 totals 16 residues. CDR1 is SGHAT, CDR2 FQDESV, per germline (reference sequence). Trimming took 4 bases from V and 5 from J; bases not matched to a gene: 9.

This clone was recorded only once. The chain joins TRBV30 to TRBJ2-1; 14 bases line up with TRBD2. The CDR3 spans 14 residues. V shed 4 bases and J 7 bases; nucleotides not matched to a gene: 3. CDR1 and CDR2 (germline): GTSNPN, SVGIG (reference sequence). Here the CDR3 reads CAWNRLAGGNEQFF. In DNA, the CDR3 is TGTGCCTGGAATCGACTAGCGGGAGGGAATGAGCAGTTCTTC.

For this clone: The sample holds other DNA sequences that translate to the same CDR3. This chain connects TRBV27 to TRBJ1-1, with 7 positions matching TRBD1. The V gene's germline CDR1 is MNHEY and CDR2 SMNVEV (reference sequence). The CDR3 length is 13 residues. The V segment lost 8 bases and the J segment 6 bases; nucleotides outside the gene matches: 9. The CDR3 region is CASRYLTGAEAFF. The DNA for the CDR3 is TGTGCCAGCCGATATCTAACAGGGGCTGAAGCTTTCTTT.

The chain links TRBV19 to TRBJ2-1, with 11 nucleotides matching TRBD2. V shed 1 base and J 2 bases; nucleotides not matched to a gene: 1. This CDR3 has 16 residues. Germline V gene lookup returns CDR1 LNHDA and CDR2 SQIVND (reference sequence). The CDR3 DNA is TGTGCCAGTAGTATAGGTAGCGGGAGGGCCTACAATGAGCAGTTCTTC. As protein: CASSIGSGRAYNEQFF.

The genes are TRBV25-1 and TRBJ1-5, with D unclear. The CDR3 consists of 13 residues. Per the germline V gene, CDR1 is MGHDK and CDR2 is SYGVNS. V dropped 8 bases and J dropped 2 bases, with 10 bases sitting between them. This CDR3 is CASADSGNQPQHF. In DNA, the CDR3 is TGTGCCAGCGCCGACTCAGGCAATCAGCCCCAGCATTTT.

CDR3 loop: CASSPPADTQYF. In DNA form, the CDR3 reads TGTGCCAGCAGCCCCCCCGCAGATACGCAGTATTTT. The chain carries TRBV7-9 and TRBJ2-3; D is unclear. V was cut by 5 bases and J by 4 bases, with 7 bases left in between. CDR1 is SEHNR, CDR2 FQNEAQ, per germline (reference sequence). This CDR3 region has 12 residues.

The genes are TRBV28 and TRBJ2-7; 11 bases map to TRBD2. V gave up 4 bases and J gave up 1 base; unmatched junction bases: 3. Germline V gene sequence: CDR1 MDHEN, CDR2 SYDVKM. The CDR3 covers 15 residues. The CDR3 here is CASSSVAGGSYEQYF. The CDR3 DNA sequence: TGTGCCAGCAGTTCCGTAGCGGGAGGGTCCTACGAGCAGTACTTC.

The V call is TRBV7-8, the J call TRBJ1-2, with TRBD1 identical over 8 bases. The J segment lost 4 bases and the V segment lost 1 base, leaving 5 bases of the junction unmatched. Germline V lookup: CDR1 SGHVS, CDR2 FQNEAQ. The CDR3 is made up of 15 amino acids. CDR3 residues: CASSLVPRGPYGYTF. CDR3 nucleotide sequence: TGTGCCAGCAGCTTAGTGCCCAGGGGGCCCTATGGCTACACCTTC.

V and J are TRBV5-6 and TRBJ1-1; 7 nucleotides align to TRBD1. The CDR3 covers 17 residues. J gave up 1 base and V 4 bases, and 13 bases lay outside the gene matches. CDR1 and CDR2 from the germline V gene are SGHDT and YYEEEE. The CDR3 DNA follows: TGTGCCAGCAGCCTCACCCCCCAGGGGGGAGGGAACACTGAAGCTTTCTTT. Protein product: CASSLTPQGGGNTEAFF.